This T cell receptor beta chain was captured by sequencing in a study of metastatic and nonmetastatic thyroid tumors. As for the study in general: The study looked at repertoires side by side in blood and in tumor or nodule tissue from malignant and benign thyroid patients.

Many counts were recorded for this clone. Its antigen is undetermined. No patient received treatment before thyroid surgery. Study-wide findings and caveats: Benign nodules were reported to have significantly lower TCR beta diversity than malignant thyroid tumors, in blood and tumor.

Original processing notes: It was from CDR3 differences across clinicopathological groups that a distant-metastasis classifier for papillary thyroid cancer was built. TCRdb reassembled clones from the PCR reads with MiXCR. TCRdb, rather than the study authors, made the V and J calls. The sample lists around 19,000 clones, 11% occurring once. This TCR was recovered from a female donor with papillary thyroid cancer or a benign thyroid nodule (not recorded which). Some clones in this sample may be carry-over from other donors' samples. Sample: blood.

The CDR3 loop is CASSVGLAGDEQFF. The CDR3 DNA is TGTGCCAGCAGCGTAGGACTAGCGGGCGATGAGCAGTTCTTC. The chain recombines TRBV9 with TRBJ2-1; 10 positions match TRBD2. Per germline, CDR1 SGDLS and CDR2 YYNGEE. J was trimmed by 8 bases and V by 0 bases; bases with no gene match: 2. The CDR3 extends over 14 amino acids.